This T cell receptor (beta chain) is drawn from a study of T cell responses to AZD1222 COVID-19 vaccine. This CDR3 contains 16 residues. Germline V CDR1 and CDR2: MDHEN, SYDVKM. V was trimmed by 6 bases and J by 3 bases, leaving 17 bases between them. Libraries were prepared by immunoSEQ multiplex PCR; TCRdb keeps only in-frame clonotypes and omits some of them. The sample holds 100,000 to 150,000 clones; about nine tenths are singletons and the top ten take about 4.5%. This receptor was identified in an adult in good health. Sequenced material: peripheral blood, taken on day 0 of MenACWY control vaccination. The rearrangement links TRBV28 to TRBJ2-2; possibly TRBD1 or TRBD2 for D (5 bases each). The CDR3 DNA reads TGTGCCAGCAGAGCCCCCGGGACCCAGCACACCGGGGAGCTGTTTTTT. Protein sequence: CASRAPGTQHTGELFF. Supplemented by reference TRBV28 and TRBJ2-2, the full variable domain reads DVKVTQSSRYLVKRTGEKVFLECVQDMDHENMFWYRQDPGLGLRLIYFSYDVKMKEKGDIPEGYSVSREKKERFSLILESASTNQTSMYLCASRAPGTQHTGELFFGEGSRLTVL.